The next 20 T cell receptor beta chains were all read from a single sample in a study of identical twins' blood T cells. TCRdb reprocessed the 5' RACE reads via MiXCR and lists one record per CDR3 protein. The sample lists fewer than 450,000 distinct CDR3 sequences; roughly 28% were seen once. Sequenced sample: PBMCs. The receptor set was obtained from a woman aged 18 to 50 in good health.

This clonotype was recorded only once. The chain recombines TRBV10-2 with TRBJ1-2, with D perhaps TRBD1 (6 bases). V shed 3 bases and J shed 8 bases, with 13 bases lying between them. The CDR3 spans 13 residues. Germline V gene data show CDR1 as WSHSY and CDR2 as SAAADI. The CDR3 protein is CASSEPTGRGYTF. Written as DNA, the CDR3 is TGCGCCAGCAGTGAACCCACAGGGCGCGGCTACACCTTC.

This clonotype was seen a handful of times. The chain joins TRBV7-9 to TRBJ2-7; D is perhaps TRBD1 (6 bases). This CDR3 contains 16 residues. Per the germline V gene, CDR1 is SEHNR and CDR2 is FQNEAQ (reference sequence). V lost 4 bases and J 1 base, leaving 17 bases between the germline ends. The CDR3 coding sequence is TGTGCCAGCAGCTCTCACACAGGGACCATTTCCTACGAGCAGTACTTC. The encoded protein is CASSSHTGTISYEQYF.

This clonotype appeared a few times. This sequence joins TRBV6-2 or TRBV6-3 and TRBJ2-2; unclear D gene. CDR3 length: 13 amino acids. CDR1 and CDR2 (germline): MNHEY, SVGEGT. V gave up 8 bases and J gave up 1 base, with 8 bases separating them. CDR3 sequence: CASVRRNTGELFF. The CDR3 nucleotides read TGTGCCAGCGTCCGGAGGAACACCGGGGAGCTGTTTTTT.

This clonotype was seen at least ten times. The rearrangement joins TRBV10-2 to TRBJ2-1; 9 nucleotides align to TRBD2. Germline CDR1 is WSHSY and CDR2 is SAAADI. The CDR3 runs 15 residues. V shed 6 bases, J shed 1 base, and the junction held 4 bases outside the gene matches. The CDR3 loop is CASRDTSGSYNEQFF. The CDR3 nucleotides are TGCGCCAGCAGAGACACTAGCGGGTCCTACAATGAGCAGTTCTTC.

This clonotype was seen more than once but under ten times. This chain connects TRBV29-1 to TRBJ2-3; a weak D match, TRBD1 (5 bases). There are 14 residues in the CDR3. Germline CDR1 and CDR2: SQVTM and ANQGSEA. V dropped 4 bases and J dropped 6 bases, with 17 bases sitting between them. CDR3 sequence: CSVGVPGSTDTQYF. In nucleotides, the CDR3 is TGCAGCGTTGGGGTTCCAGGGTCAACGGATACGCAGTATTTT.

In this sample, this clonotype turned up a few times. In nucleotides, the CDR3 is TGTGCCAGCAGTGAAAGTCGGGTAGAAAGGGGATACACCTTC. This translates into CASSESRVERGYTF. This chain joins TRBV25-1 and TRBJ1-2; tentatively, D is TRBD1 (5 bases). The V gene's germline CDR1 is MGHDK and CDR2 SYGVNS. The CDR3 covers 14 residues. V was trimmed by 2 bases and J by 11 bases, leaving 18 bases between them.

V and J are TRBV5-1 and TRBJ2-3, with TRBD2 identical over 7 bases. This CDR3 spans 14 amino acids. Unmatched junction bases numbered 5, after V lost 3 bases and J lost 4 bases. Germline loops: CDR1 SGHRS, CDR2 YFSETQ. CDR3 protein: CASSSTGGADTQYF. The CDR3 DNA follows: TGCGCCAGCAGCTCGACGGGAGGTGCAGATACGCAGTATTTT.

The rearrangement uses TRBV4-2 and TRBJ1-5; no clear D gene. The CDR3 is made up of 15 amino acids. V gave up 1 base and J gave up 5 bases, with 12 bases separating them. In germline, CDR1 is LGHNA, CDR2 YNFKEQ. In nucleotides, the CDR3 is TGTGCCAGCAGCCAAGTTGCCCAAGTTGATCAGCCCCAGCATTTT. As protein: CASSQVAQVDQPQHF.

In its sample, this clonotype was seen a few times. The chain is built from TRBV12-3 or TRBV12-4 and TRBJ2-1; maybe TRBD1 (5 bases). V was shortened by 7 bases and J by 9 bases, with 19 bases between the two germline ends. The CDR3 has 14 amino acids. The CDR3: CASTRRTSLSEQFF. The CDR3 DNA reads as TGTGCCAGCACCAGACGGACATCTCTCAGTGAGCAGTTCTTC.

The DNA of the CDR3 is TGTGCCAGCAGTTTATCGGGTGGGCCCCAGCATTTT. Its protein is CASSLSGGPQHF. This rearrangement joins TRBV27 to TRBJ1-5; no clear D gene. Germline V gives CDR1 MNHEY, CDR2 SMNVEV (reference sequence). The CDR3 length is 12 residues. Trimming stripped 0 bases from V and 9 bases from J, with 6 bases between.

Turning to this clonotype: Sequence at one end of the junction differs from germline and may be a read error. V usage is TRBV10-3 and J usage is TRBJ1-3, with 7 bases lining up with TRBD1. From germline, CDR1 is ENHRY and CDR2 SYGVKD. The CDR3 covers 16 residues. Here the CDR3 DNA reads TGTGTCATCAGCGAAACGGGACAGAGGAGAGGAAACACCATATATTTT. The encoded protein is CVISETGQRRGNTIYF.

The CDR3 is CASSQDSKNIQYF. For the CDR3, the DNA is TGTGCCAGCAGCCAAGACAGCAAAAACATTCAGTACTTC. The gene calls are TRBV3-1 and TRBJ2-4; D remains unclear. Germline V gene lookup returns CDR1 LGHDT and CDR2 YNNKEL (reference sequence). Trimming took 0 bases from V and 3 from J, leaving 3 bases between them. The CDR3 is 13 amino acids. The variable domain in full, completed from reference TRBV3-1 and TRBJ2-4, reads DTAVSQTPKYLVTQMGNDKSIKCEQNLGHDTMYWYKQDSKKFLKIMFSYNNKELIINETVPNRFSPKSPDKAHLNLHINSLELGDSAVYFCASSQDSKNIQYFGAGTRLSVL.

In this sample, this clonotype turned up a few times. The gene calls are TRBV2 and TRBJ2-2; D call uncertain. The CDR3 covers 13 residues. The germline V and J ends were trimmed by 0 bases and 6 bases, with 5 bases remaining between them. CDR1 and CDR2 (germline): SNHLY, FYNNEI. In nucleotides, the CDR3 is TGTGCCAGCAGTGAAGCGCTTCCCGGGGAGCTGTTTTTT. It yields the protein CASSEALPGELFF.

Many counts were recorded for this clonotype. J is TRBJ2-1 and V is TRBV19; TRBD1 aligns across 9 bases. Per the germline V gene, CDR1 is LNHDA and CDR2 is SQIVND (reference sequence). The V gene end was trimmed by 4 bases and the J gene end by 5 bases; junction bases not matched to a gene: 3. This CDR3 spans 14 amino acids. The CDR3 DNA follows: TGTGCCAGTAGTAGGGACAGGGACCACAATGAGCAGTTCTTC. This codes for CASSRDRDHNEQFF.

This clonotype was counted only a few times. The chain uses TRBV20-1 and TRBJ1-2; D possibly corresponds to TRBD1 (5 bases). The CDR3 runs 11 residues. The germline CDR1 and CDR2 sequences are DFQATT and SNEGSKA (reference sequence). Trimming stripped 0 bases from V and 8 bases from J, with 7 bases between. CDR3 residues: CSARDRAGYTF. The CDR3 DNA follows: TGCAGTGCTAGAGACAGGGCAGGCTACACCTTC.

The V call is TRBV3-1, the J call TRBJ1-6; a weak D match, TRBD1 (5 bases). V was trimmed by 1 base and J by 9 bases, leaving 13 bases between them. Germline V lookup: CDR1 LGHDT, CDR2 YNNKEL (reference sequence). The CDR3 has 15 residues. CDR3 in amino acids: CASSQGSGISSPLHF. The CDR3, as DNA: TGTGCCAGCAGCCAAGGGTCAGGGATAAGTTCACCCCTCCACTTT.

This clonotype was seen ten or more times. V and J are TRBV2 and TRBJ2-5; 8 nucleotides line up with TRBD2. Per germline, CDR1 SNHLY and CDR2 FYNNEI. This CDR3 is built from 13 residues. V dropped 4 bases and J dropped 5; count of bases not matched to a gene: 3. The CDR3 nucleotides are TGTGCCAGCAGTGGATCTAGCGGGGAGACCCAGTACTTC. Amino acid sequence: CASSGSSGETQYF.

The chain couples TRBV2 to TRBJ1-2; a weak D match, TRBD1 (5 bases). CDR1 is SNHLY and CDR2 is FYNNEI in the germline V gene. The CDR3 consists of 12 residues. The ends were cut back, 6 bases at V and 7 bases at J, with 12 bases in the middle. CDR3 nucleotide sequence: TGTGCCAGCAGGTCAGGGCTCGGTGGCTACACCTTC. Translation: CASRSGLGGYTF.

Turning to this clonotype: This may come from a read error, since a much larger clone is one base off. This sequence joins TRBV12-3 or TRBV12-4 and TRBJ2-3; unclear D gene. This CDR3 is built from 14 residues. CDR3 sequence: CASSSPGPTDRQYF. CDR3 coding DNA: TGTGCCAGCAGTTCCCCTGGACCCACAGATAGGCAGTATTTT.

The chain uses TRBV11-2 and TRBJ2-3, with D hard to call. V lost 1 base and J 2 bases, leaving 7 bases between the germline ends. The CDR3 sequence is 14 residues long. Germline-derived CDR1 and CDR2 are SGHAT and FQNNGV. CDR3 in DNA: TGTGCCAGCAGCTTAGCTGGGGTCACAGATACGCAGTATTTT. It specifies CASSLAGVTDTQYF.